This T cell receptor (beta chain) appears in the sequencing data of a study of beta chain features in type 1 diabetes. As for the study in general: When patients were set against healthy donors, age, gender and cell yields were similar. Study-wide findings and caveats: VDJ junctions from type 1 diabetes patients carried fewer insertions and larger deletions. Sequencing the cDNA could make cells with high TCR expression show up more than they should.

As every portion of the isolated RNA was reverse transcribed, the sequencing read expressed TCRB transcripts. Naive, central memory and regulatory T cell samples produced a mean of about 3.4 million reads. Assay: immunoSEQ multiplex PCR; the TCRdb copy retains only in-frame clones and omits some. In the table there are about 900,000 clones, under 20% of which are singletons. V lost 10 bases and J lost 2, with 18 bases in between. CDR1 and CDR2 (germline): MNHNY, SVGAGI (reference sequence). The CDR3 loop spans 14 amino acids. Of note for this clone: Its target is unknown.

The TCR was taken from a woman younger than 30 in good health. The chain joins TRBV6-6 to TRBJ2-7, with unresolved D. Sequencing used naive CD4+ T cells from blood. The chain's CDR3 is CAIAPRAPPYEQYF. DNA of the CDR3: TGTGCCATCGCGCCCCGGGCTCCTCCCTACGAGCAGTACTTC.